This is a list of T cell receptor beta chains from one sample in a study of cytomegalovirus exposure and HLA in healthy donors. The repertoire was sequenced with immunoSEQ multiplex PCR; TCRdb's copy has only in-frame clones and lacks some. The sample yields 150,000 to 200,000 clones, roughly 84% seen once. Sequences were obtained from PBMCs. The receptors derive from a man between 18 and 29 years old in good health and CMV-seropositive. CDR3s include the opening cysteine and the closing phenylalanine or tryptophan. The order of the fields is CDR3 length, J gene, D gene, clone size, V gene, CDR3 DNA, CDR3 protein. A D gene is named only where the DNA matches it firmly. Rows give clone size only sometimes, using once, few, many, or a class for an expanded clone.

13	TRBJ1-2	TRBD1	NA	TRBV7-2	TGTGCCAGCAGCGACAGGACAGGGTATGGCTACACCTTC	CASSDRTGYGYTF
14	TRBJ1-2	NA	NA	TRBV7-2	TGTGCCAGCAGCTTGCAGGGATCCGGCTATGGCTACACCTTC	CASSLQGSGYGYTF
15	TRBJ1-1	NA	few	TRBV4-1	TGCGCCAGCAGCCAATGGAGTTCCTCGGGCACTGAAGCTTTCTTT	CASSQWSSSGTEAFF
14	TRBJ2-3	TRBD2	NA	TRBV11-2	TGTGCCAGCAGCCTAGCGAGACTAGCATATACGCAGTATTTT	CASSLARLAYTQYF
15	TRBJ1-1	NA	NA	TRBV6-5	TGTGCCAGCAGTTACTCGATTACAGGAAGCACTGAAGCTTTCTTT	CASSYSITGSTEAFF
15	TRBJ1-1	TRBD1	NA	TRBV5-1	TGCGCCAGCAGCAGCGGACAGGGGGGTAACACTGAAGCTTTCTTT	CASSSGQGGNTEAFF
14	TRBJ1-1	TRBD1	NA	TRBV10-1	TGCGCCAGCAGTAAGACAGGGGGGAACACTGAAGCTTTCTTT	CASSKTGGNTEAFF
14	TRBJ2-7	NA	NA	TRBV5-4	TGTGCCAGCAGCTTGGATCAGGGGACCTACGAGCAGTACTTC	CASSLDQGTYEQYF
15	TRBJ1-2	NA	NA	TRBV4-2	TGTGCCAGCAGCCAAGCTCTCACCACGAGCGATGGCTACACCTTC	CASSQALTTSDGYTF
14	TRBJ2-4	TRBD1	NA	TRBV2	TGTGCCAGCAGTGTCCAGGGGGCGAGAAACATTCAGTACTTC	CASSVQGARNIQYF
14	TRBJ1-4	NA	once	TRBV6-5	TGTGCCAGCAGTTACTCGGGGGGGGATGAAAAACTGTTTTTT	CASSYSGGDEKLFF
15	TRBJ1-2	TRBD1	NA	TRBV4-3	TGCGCCAGCAGCCTGGGGACAGGGGAACACTATGGCTACACCTTC	CASSLGTGEHYGYTF
17	TRBJ2-4	TRBD2	NA	TRBV9	TGTGCCAGCAGCGGGGCGGGGACTAGCGGGGATTATAACAGTCAGTACTTC	CASSGAGTSGDYNSQYF
14	TRBJ1-2	NA	NA	TRBV19	TGTGCCAGTAGTATGGTGGGGGGTCCCTATGGCTACACCTTC	CASSMVGGPYGYTF
17	TRBJ2-5	TRBD2	NA	TRBV30	TGTGCCTGGAGTGTTGGAAACGGGGGGAAACTTAAAGAGACCCAGTACTTC	CAWSVGNGGKLKETQYF
14	TRBJ2-1	NA	NA	TRBV18	TGTGCCAGCTCACCACTGTCCTCTTTCAATGAGCAGTTCTTC	CASSPLSSFNEQFF
12	TRBJ1-1	TRBD1	few	TRBV2	TGTGCCAGCAAGGACAGGGGCCTTGAAGCTTTCTTT	CASKDRGLEAFF
16	TRBJ1-1	TRBD1	NA	TRBV11-3	TGTGCCAGCAGCTTAGGGGACAGGGGGTCGAACACTGAAGCTTTCTTT	CASSLGDRGSNTEAFF
15	TRBJ2-7	TRBD1	NA	TRBV6-5	TGTGCCAGCAGTTACCTGGACAGGGGTAGGTGGGAGCAGTACTTC	CASSYLDRGRWEQYF
15	TRBJ2-5	TRBD1	NA	TRBV7-7	TGTGCTAGCAGCCACCGGGACAGTGGGACGGAGACCCAGTACTTC	CASSHRDSGTETQYF
13	TRBJ2-4	NA	NA	TRBV6-5	TGTGCCAGCTCCAAGGAGGCCAAAAACATTCAGTACTTC	CASSKEAKNIQYF
16	TRBJ2-3	NA	NA	TRBV4-1	TGCGCCAGCAGCCTGAGAGCGGTTACTAGCACAGATACGCAGTATTTT	CASSLRAVTSTDTQYF
16	TRBJ2-2	TRBD2	once	TRBV27	TGTGCCAGCAGTTCCCCTAGCGGAATGAACACCGGGGAGCTGTTTTTT	CASSSPSGMNTGELFF
15	TRBJ1-5	TRBD1	NA	TRBV11-3	TGTGCCAGCAGCCCAACAGGGGGCCCCAATCAGCCCCAGCATTTT	CASSPTGGPNQPQHF
15	TRBJ1-6	NA	NA	TRBV10-3	TGTGCCATCGGTGAGTCGTGGGACTTAGGTTCACCCCTCCACTTT	CAIGESWDLGSPLHF
16	TRBJ1-1	TRBD1	NA	TRBV10-1	TGCGCCAGCAGTGGGACCGGGACAGATGAGAACACTGAAGCTTTCTTT	CASSGTGTDENTEAFF
14	TRBJ1-2	NA	NA	TRBV30	TGTGCCTGGAGTGACCTGGACAGCAGCTATGGCTACACCTTC	CAWSDLDSSYGYTF
16	TRBJ1-5	TRBD1	NA	TRBV10-3	TGTGCCATCAGTGAGAAGGACGGACAGGGGGATCAGCCCCAGCATTTT	CAISEKDGQGDQPQHF
15	TRBJ2-6	NA	NA	TRBV30	TGTGCCTGGAGTGCAGGACGGTTTGGGGCCAACGGCCTGACTTTC	CAWSAGRFGANGLTF
15	TRBJ2-7	TRBD1	NA	TRBV5-8	TGTGCCAGCAGCTCACCGGGACAGGGGGCTCGGGAGCAGTACTTC	CASSSPGQGAREQYF
13	TRBJ1-4	NA	NA	TRBV19	TGTGCCAGTAGTATACATACAGGGAGCGGACTGTTTTTT	CASSIHTGSGLFF
13	TRBJ2-7	NA	NA	TRBV4-3	TGCGCCAGCAGCCGATCGACAGGCTACGAGCAGTACTTC	CASSRSTGYEQYF
13	TRBJ2-5	TRBD1	NA	TRBV30	TGTGCCGGGGATTACAGGGGGCAAGAGACCCAGTACTTC	CAGDYRGQETQYF
14	TRBJ2-5	TRBD1	NA	TRBV5-1	TGCGCCAGCACCTCGACAGGGGGTCAGGAGACCCAGTACTTC	CASTSTGGQETQYF
14	TRBJ2-3	NA	once	TRBV27	TGTGCCAGCAGTCTAGCACGTAGCACAGATACGCAGTATTTT	CASSLARSTDTQYF
19	TRBJ2-7	TRBD2	NA	TRBV7-2	TGTGCCAGCAGCTTAATGGGACTAGCGGGGAACGTTAAAAACTACGAGCAGTACTTC	CASSLMGLAGNVKNYEQYF
17	TRBJ1-1	NA	NA	TRBV7-3	TGTGCCAGCAGGTTGCCCCAGTCCGGACAGACCAACACTGAAGCTTTCTTT	CASRLPQSGQTNTEAFF
19	TRBJ2-6	TRBD2	NA	TRBV5-4	TGTGCCAGCAGCTTGGGGGGACTAGCGGTGATCTCTGGGGCCAACGTCCTGACTTTC	CASSLGGLAVISGANVLTF
14	TRBJ1-5	NA	NA	TRBV4-3	TGCGCCAGCAGCTCCACGGCGGGTGATCAGCCCCAGCATTTT	CASSSTAGDQPQHF
15	TRBJ1-2	NA	NA	TRBV12-5	TGTGCTAGTGGTTTAGCCCCCATTGGGAGCGGAGGCTACACCTTC	CASGLAPIGSGGYTF
13	TRBJ1-2	TRBD1	few	TRBV6-6	TGTGCCAGCAGTTGGACAGGGGAGCAAGGCTACACCTTC	CASSWTGEQGYTF
15	TRBJ1-5	NA	NA	TRBV6-1	TGTGCCAGCAGTGAAGCCGGAGGTAGCAATCAGCCCCAGCATTTT	CASSEAGGSNQPQHF
15	TRBJ1-5	NA	NA	TRBV9	TGTGCCAGCAGCCCGGGAGCCGGGGTCAATCAGCCCCAGCATTTT	CASSPGAGVNQPQHF
14	TRBJ2-1	NA	NA	TRBV27	TGTGCCAGCAGCCACGGTACCTCCTACAATGAGCAGTTCTTC	CASSHGTSYNEQFF
14	TRBJ2-2	NA	NA	TRBV5-1	TGCGCCAGCAGCCGGGGGGCTGCGTCCGGGGAGCTGTTTTTT	CASSRGAASGELFF
15	TRBJ1-1	NA	NA	TRBV29-1	TGCAGCGTTGAAGGAGGCAGAGATATGAACACTGAAGCTTTCTTT	CSVEGGRDMNTEAFF
16	TRBJ1-6	TRBD1	NA	TRBV27	TGTGCCAGCAGCCCCGGGACAGGGGTCTATAATTCACCCCTCCACTTT	CASSPGTGVYNSPLHF
16	TRBJ1-1	NA	NA	TRBV19	TGTGCCAGTAGTCCGATCGAGACAGGCCTTAACACTGAAGCTTTCTTT	CASSPIETGLNTEAFF
14	TRBJ1-1	NA	NA	TRBV6-5	TGTGCCAGCAGTTACCGACTGTGGAACACTGAAGCTTTCTTT	CASSYRLWNTEAFF
16	TRBJ1-3	NA	NA	TRBV25-1	TGTGCCAGCAGTGCCAAATCGGACACTTCTGGAAACACCATATATTTT	CASSAKSDTSGNTIYF
16	TRBJ2-2	NA	once	TRBV9	TGTGCCAGCAGCGTAGAGGGAAGACTAAACACCGGGGAGCTGTTTTTT	CASSVEGRLNTGELFF
15	TRBJ2-2	TRBD1	NA	TRBV6-5	TGTGCCAGCAGTTGGGGGACAGGGGTTCCGGGGGAGCTGTTTTTT	CASSWGTGVPGELFF
15	TRBJ2-5	NA	NA	TRBV11-2	TGTGCCAGCAGCCCCGGCGGTGGGGCCCAAGAGACCCAGTACTTC	CASSPGGGAQETQYF
12	TRBJ2-1	NA	NA	TRBV19	TGTGCCAGTAGGGCAGGGCTCAATGAGCAGTTCTTC	CASRAGLNEQFF
14	TRBJ2-1	NA	NA	TRBV10-3	TGTGCCATCAAAAACCGGGGTCCCTACAATGAGCAGTTCTTC	CAIKNRGPYNEQFF
12	TRBJ2-7	NA	few	TRBV6-5	TGTGCCAGCAGCCGAGGGCTCCACGAGCAGTACTTC	CASSRGLHEQYF
15	TRBJ2-7	TRBD1	once	TRBV7-8	TGTGCCAGCAGCTTAGACGACAGGGGTATCGACGAGCAGTACTTC	CASSLDDRGIDEQYF
14	TRBJ1-1	NA	few	TRBV2	TGTGCCAGCACAGAGGAAGGGGGGAACACTGAAGCTTTCTTT	CASTEEGGNTEAFF
13	TRBJ2-6	TRBD2	NA	TRBV30	TGTGCGGGAGGGGTGGGCGGGGCCAACGTCCTGACTTTC	CAGGVGGANVLTF